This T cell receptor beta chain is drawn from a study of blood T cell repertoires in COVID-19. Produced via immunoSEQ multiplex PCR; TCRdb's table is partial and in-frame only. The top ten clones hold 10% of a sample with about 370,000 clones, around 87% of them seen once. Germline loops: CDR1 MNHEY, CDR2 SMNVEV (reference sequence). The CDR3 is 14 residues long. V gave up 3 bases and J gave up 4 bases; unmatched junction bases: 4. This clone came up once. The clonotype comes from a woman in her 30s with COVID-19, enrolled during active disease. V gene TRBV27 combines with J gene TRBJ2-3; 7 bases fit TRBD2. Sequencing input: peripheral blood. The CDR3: CASSLGGSADTQYF. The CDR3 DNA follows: TGTGCCAGCAGTTTGGGCGGGAGCGCAGATACGCAGTATTTT.